Listed below are T cell receptor beta chains from one sample, sequenced in a study of OX40 agonist ivuxolimab in advanced cancers. Measured with immunoSEQ multiplex PCR; TCRdb has only the in-frame clones, and not every one. The profile shows approximately 38,000 clones, roughly 80% of them singletons. This sample comprised CD4+ or CD8+ T cells sorted from blood, obtained in a trial of the OX40 agonist ivuxolimab. These receptors were collected from an adult with an advanced solid tumor such as melanoma, head and neck, liver or kidney cancer. Each CDR3 is given with its conserved first and last residue. A D gene is named only where the DNA matches it firmly. For some rows the clone size is stated as once, few or many, or as a class when expanded; others skip it.

d_gene	j_gene	v_gene	len	abundance	CDR3nt	CDR3aa
NA	TRBJ1-3	TRBV7-2	15	NA	TGTGCCAGCAGCTTAGTTCCGGGCTCTGGAAACACCATATATTTT	CASSLVPGSGNTIYF
TRBD2	TRBJ2-7	TRBV14	21	NA	TGTGCCAGCAGCACCACGAAAGTTGGGACTAGCGGGAGAATGTCCTCCTACGAGCAGTACTTC	CASSTTKVGTSGRMSSYEQYF
NA	TRBJ2-3	TRBV29-1	13	NA	TGCAGCGTTGAAACGGGGTCAACAGATACGCAGTATTTT	CSVETGSTDTQYF
TRBD1	TRBJ2-7	TRBV30	14	NA	TGTGCCTGGTCCGGAGAGGGGGCGAACTACGAGCAGTACTTC	CAWSGEGANYEQYF
TRBD1	TRBJ1-3	TRBV7-2	14	few	TGTGCCAGCAGCTTAGCGGGACAGGGAAACACCATATATTTT	CASSLAGQGNTIYF
NA	TRBJ1-1	TRBV7-9	14	few	TGTGCCAGCAGCTCCTGGGACCGTAACACTGAAGCTTTCTTT	CASSSWDRNTEAFF
TRBD1	TRBJ1-1	TRBV6-1	13	NA	TGTGCCAGCAGGTACCAGGGGGACACTGAAGCTTTCTTT	CASRYQGDTEAFF
NA	TRBJ1-3	TRBV7-2	17	NA	TGTGCCAGCAGCTTAGCTTTTGGGGGGCTTTCTGGAAACACCATATATTTT	CASSLAFGGLSGNTIYF
NA	TRBJ1-2	TRBV4-2	18	NA	TGTGCCAGCAGCCAGTCTCTTTCGGGACGGAGACTAGGCTATGGCTACACCTTC	CASSQSLSGRRLGYGYTF
NA	TRBJ2-7	TRBV6-1	12	NA	TGTGCCAGCAGGGACTACCTCTACGAGCAGTACTTC	CASRDYLYEQYF
TRBD1	TRBJ2-7	TRBV6-1	14	once	TGTGCCAGCACACATCGGACAGGGGGCAACGAGCAGTACTTC	CASTHRTGGNEQYF
TRBD2	TRBJ2-1	TRBV27	16	NA	TGTGCCAGCAGTTTAGTCGGGACTACTTCCTTCGATGAGCAGTTCTTC	CASSLVGTTSFDEQFF
NA	TRBJ2-1	TRBV6-1	15	NA	TGTGCCAGCATAGGCGCGGCCGCCCAAGACAATGAGCAGTTCTTC	CASIGAAAQDNEQFF
NA	TRBJ1-3	TRBV5-6	16	NA	TGTGCCAGCAGCTTTTTGGGCGCGGACTCTGGAAACACCATATATTTT	CASSFLGADSGNTIYF
NA	TRBJ1-4	TRBV7-2	14	NA	TGTGCCAGCAGCCCCGACAGAAGTAATGAAAAACTGTTTTTT	CASSPDRSNEKLFF
TRBD1	TRBJ2-5	TRBV7-7	14	once	TGTGCCAGCAGCCGACGGGACAGCAAAGAGACCCAGTACTTC	CASSRRDSKETQYF
NA	TRBJ1-6	TRBV27	15	NA	TGTGCCAGCAGTCTCTACAGGCTGACTAATTCACCCCTCCACTTT	CASSLYRLTNSPLHF
NA	TRBJ1-1	TRBV18	15	NA	TGTGCCAGCTCCCCCATGGGCACCTGGAACACTGAAGCTTTCTTT	CASSPMGTWNTEAFF
TRBD2	TRBJ2-7	TRBV7-9	18	NA	TGTGCCAGCAGCGCGAGCGGGGGGGGGCGACGGATTTCCTACGAGCAGTACTTC	CASSASGGGRRISYEQYF
TRBD1	TRBJ1-1	TRBV29-1	12	NA	TGCAGCGTTGGGCAGGGGGTAAGGGAAGCTTTCTTT	CSVGQGVREAFF
NA	TRBJ1-1	TRBV27	13	NA	TGTGCCAGCAGTCCGTCTGGGGCTAGGGCGGCTTTCTTT	CASSPSGARAAFF
NA	TRBJ2-2	TRBV19	14	NA	TGTGCCAGTAGTAACTCCCGCGAAACCGGGGAGCTGTTTTTT	CASSNSRETGELFF
NA	TRBJ1-5	TRBV6-6	14	NA	TGTGCCAGCAGTCCCTTCGGGGGCACTCAGCCCCAGCATTTT	CASSPFGGTQPQHF
TRBD1	TRBJ2-7	TRBV6-6	15	NA	TGTGCCAGCAGAAACCGGGACAGGGGGCGCAACGAGCAGTACTTC	CASRNRDRGRNEQYF
TRBD2	TRBJ2-2	TRBV7-2	16	once	TGTGCCAGCAGCACCATAGCGGGAGCGGTCACCGGGGAGCTGTTTTTT	CASSTIAGAVTGELFF
TRBD2	TRBJ2-3	TRBV7-9	11	NA	TGTGCCAGCAGCGTACTAGCGGGAGGAGGGTGG	CASSVLAGGGW
TRBD1	TRBJ2-7	TRBV5-1	16	NA	TGCGCCAGCAGCTCTATCCCGGGACAGGGACCGGGGGAGCAGTACTTC	CASSSIPGQGPGEQYF
NA	TRBJ2-7	TRBV5-1	15	NA	TGCGCCAGCAGCCCCACCCCATTCAGCTCCTACGAGCAGTACTTC	CASSPTPFSSYEQYF
TRBD1	TRBJ2-3	TRBV7-2	15	NA	TGTGCCAGCAGCTTAGTGGGACAGGGGGCAGATACGCAGTATTTT	CASSLVGQGADTQYF
NA	TRBJ1-6	TRBV6-5	10	few	TGTGCCATGAGGTCCTCACCCCTCCACTTT	CAMRSSPLHF